Here is one T cell receptor beta chain with its context. The antigen remains unidentified. The CDR3 consists of 14 residues. V was pared by 3 bases and J by 11 bases, with 19 bases between. CDR1 MNHEY and CDR2 SMNVEV come from the germline V gene (reference sequence). The data stem from a study of blood T cells in healthy people across ages. The second PCR ran about 7 to 12 cycles with a sample-barcoded 5' primer and J-beta primers. A single record per CDR3 protein comes from TCRdb applying MiXCR to the 5' RACE reads. Of 780,000 or so distinct CDR3 sequences in the sample, about 56% were seen once. Overall study results and limits: Versus aged donors, long-lived donors had higher diversity and more naive CD4+ cells.

Sequencing used blood. J is TRBJ2-5 and V is TRBV27; D is possibly TRBD1 (7 bases). The receptor's source is a man between 35 and 55 years old in good health. The CDR3 DNA reads TGTGCCAGCAGTTTTGCACGGGGGACAGATGAGCAGTACTTC. Encoded protein: CASSFARGTDEQYF.